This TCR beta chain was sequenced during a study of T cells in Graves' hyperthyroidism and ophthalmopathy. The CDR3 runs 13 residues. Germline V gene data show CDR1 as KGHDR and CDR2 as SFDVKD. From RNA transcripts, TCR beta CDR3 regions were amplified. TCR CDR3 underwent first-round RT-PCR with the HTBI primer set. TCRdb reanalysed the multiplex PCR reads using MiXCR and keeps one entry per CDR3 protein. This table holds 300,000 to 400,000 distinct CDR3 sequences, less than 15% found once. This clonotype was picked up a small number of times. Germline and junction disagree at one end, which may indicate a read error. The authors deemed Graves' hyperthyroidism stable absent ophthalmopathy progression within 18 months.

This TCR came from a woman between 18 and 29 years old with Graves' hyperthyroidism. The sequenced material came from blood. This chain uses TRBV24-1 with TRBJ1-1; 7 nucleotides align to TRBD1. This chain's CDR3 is CTTRDSSDTEAFF. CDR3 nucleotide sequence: TGTACCACCCGGGACAGCAGCGACACTGAAGCTTTCTTT.